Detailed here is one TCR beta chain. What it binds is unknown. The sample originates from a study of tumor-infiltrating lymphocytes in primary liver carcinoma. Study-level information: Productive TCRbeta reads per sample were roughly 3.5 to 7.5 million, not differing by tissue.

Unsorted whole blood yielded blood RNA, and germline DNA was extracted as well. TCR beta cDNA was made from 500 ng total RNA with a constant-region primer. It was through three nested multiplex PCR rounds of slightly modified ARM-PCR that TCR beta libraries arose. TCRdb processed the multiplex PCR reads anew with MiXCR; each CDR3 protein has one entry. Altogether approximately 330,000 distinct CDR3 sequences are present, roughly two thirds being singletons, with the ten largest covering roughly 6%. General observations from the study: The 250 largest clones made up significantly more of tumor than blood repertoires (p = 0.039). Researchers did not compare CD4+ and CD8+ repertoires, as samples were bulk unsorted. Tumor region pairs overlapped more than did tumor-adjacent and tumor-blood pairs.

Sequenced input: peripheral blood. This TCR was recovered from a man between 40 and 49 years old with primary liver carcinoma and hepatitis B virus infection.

The CDR3 sequence: CASRESGRSYEQYF. As DNA, the CDR3 is TGCGCCAGCCGTGAGAGCGGGAGGTCCTACGAGCAGTACTTC. V usage is TRBV5-1 and J usage is TRBJ2-7; TRBD2 agrees at 9 bases. The CDR3 length is 14 residues. Germline V gives CDR1 SGHRS, CDR2 YFSETQ. V shed 7 bases and J 1 base; nucleotides not matched to a gene: 6.